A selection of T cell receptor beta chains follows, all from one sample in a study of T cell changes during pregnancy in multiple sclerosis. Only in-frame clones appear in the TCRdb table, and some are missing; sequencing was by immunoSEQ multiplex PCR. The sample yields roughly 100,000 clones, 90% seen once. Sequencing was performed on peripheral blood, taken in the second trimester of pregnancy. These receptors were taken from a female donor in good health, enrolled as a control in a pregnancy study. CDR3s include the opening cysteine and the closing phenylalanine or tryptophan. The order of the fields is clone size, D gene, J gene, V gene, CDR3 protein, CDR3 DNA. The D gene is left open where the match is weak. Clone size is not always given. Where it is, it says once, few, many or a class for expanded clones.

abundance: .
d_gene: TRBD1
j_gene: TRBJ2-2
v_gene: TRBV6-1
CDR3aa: CASRQGAGELFF
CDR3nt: TGTGCCAGCAGGCAGGGGGCCGGGGAGCTGTTTTTT

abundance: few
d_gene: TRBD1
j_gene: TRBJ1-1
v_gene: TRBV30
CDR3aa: CAWQGTGTEAFF
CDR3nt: TGTGCCTGGCAGGGGACAGGGACTGAAGCTTTCTTT

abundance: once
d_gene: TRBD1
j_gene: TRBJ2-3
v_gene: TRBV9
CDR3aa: CASSVAGTGVTDTQYF
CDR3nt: TGTGCCAGCAGCGTAGCGGGGACAGGGGTCACAGATACGCAGTATTTT

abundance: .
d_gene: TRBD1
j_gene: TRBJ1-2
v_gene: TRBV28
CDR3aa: CASSSLSGQGGGYTF
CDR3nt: TGTGCCAGCAGCTCCCTATCCGGACAGGGTGGTGGCTACACCTTC

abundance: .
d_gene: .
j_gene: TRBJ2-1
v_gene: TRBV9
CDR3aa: CASSVVAAYNEQFF
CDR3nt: TGTGCCAGCAGCGTGGTAGCGGCCTACAATGAGCAGTTCTTC

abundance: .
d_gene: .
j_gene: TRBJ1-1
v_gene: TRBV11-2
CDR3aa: CASSLAGLSAEAFF
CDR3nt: TGTGCCAGCAGCTTAGCGGGGTTGAGCGCTGAAGCTTTCTTT

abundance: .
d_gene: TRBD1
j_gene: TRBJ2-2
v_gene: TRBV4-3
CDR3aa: CASSQDRDRGRVGELFF
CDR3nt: TGCGCCAGCAGCCAAGATAGGGACAGGGGGCGAGTCGGGGAGCTGTTTTTT

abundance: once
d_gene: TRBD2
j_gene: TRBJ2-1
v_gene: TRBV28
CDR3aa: CASSLLAGAYNEQFF
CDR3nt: TGTGCCAGCAGTCTTCTAGCGGGGGCCTACAATGAGCAGTTCTTC

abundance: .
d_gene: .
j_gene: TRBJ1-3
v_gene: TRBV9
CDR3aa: CASSARQFNTIYF
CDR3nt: TGTGCCAGCAGCGCTCGACAATTTAACACCATATATTTT

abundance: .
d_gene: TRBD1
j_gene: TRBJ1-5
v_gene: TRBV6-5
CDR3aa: CASSWDRNQPQHF
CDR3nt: TGTGCCAGCAGTTGGGACAGGAATCAGCCCCAGCATTTT

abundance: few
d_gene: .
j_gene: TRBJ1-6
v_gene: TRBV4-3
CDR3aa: CASSRDRNNSPLHF
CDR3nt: TGCGCCAGCAGCCGTGACAGGAATAATTCACCCCTCCACTTT

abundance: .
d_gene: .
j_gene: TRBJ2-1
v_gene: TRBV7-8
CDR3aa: CASSLATWMAGIYNEQFF
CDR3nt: TGTGCCAGCAGCTTAGCAACGTGGATGGCAGGGATTTACAATGAGCAGTTCTTC

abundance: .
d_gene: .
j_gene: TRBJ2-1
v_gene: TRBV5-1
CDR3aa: CASSLGDFSYNEQFF
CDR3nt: TGCGCCAGCAGCTTGGGGGACTTCTCCTACAATGAGCAGTTCTTC

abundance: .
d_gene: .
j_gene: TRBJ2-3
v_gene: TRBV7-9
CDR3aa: CASSPRGITDTQYF
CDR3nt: TGTGCCAGCAGCCCACGGGGGATCACAGATACGCAGTATTTT

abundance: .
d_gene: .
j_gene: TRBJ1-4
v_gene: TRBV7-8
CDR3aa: CASSLTPESTNEKLFF
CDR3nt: TGTGCCAGCAGCTTAACACCCGAATCGACTAATGAAAAACTGTTTTTT

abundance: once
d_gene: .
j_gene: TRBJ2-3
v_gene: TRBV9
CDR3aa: CASSPSPRGGGADTQYF
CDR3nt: TGTGCCAGCAGCCCCTCTCCCCGCGGAGGCGGTGCAGATACGCAGTATTTT

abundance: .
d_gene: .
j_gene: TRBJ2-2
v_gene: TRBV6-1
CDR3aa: CASRRDLGITGELFF
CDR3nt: TGTGCCAGCAGGAGAGATCTCGGTATCACCGGGGAGCTGTTTTTT

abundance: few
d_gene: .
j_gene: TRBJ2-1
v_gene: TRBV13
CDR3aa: CASRGTTLDEQFF
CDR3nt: TGTGCCAGCAGGGGGACAACCCTTGATGAGCAGTTCTTC

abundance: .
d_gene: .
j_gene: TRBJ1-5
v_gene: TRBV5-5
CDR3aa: CASSPLGRRDNQPQHF
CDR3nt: TGTGCCAGCAGCCCACTGGGTCGACGGGACAATCAGCCCCAGCATTTT

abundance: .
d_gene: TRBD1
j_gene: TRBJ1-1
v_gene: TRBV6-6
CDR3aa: CASGQGALNTEAFF
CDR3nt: TGTGCCAGCGGACAGGGGGCGTTGAACACTGAAGCTTTCTTT

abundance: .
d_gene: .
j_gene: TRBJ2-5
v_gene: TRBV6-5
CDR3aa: CASSLLQEGETQYF
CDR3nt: TGTGCCAGCAGTTTGCTACAGGAGGGGGAGACCCAGTACTTC

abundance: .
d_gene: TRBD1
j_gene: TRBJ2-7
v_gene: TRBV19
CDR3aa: CASSIATGPSYEQYF
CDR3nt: TGTGCCAGTAGTATCGCGACAGGGCCGTCCTACGAGCAGTACTTC

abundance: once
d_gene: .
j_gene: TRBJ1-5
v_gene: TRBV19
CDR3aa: CASSVGGGQPQHF
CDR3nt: TGTGCCAGCTCAGTTGGGGGCGGTCAGCCCCAGCATTTT

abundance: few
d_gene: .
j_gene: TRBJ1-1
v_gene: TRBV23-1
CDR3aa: CAPSGNTEAFF
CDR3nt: TGCGCCCCTTCCGGGAACACTGAAGCTTTCTTT

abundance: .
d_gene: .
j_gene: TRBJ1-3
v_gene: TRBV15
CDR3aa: CATSSLLTSSGNTIYF
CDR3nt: TGTGCCACCAGCAGTTTGCTAACCTCCTCTGGAAACACCATATATTTT

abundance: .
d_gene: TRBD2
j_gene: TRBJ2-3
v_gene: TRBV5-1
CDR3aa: CASSPWTSGRTDTQYF
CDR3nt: TGCGCCAGCAGCCCCTGGACTAGCGGACGCACAGATACGCAGTATTTT

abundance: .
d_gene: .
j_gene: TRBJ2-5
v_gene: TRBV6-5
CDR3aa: CASSYEVRETQYF
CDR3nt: TGTGCCAGCAGTTACGAGGTTCGGGAGACCCAGTACTTC

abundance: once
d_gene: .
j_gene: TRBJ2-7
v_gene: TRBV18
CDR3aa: CASSPLAGAAYEQYF
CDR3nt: TGTGCCAGCTCACCCTTGGCGGGGGCGGCCTACGAGCAGTACTTC

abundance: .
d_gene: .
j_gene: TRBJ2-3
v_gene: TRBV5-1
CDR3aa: CASSGRGDTQYF
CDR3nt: TGCGCCAGCAGCGGTCGGGGGGATACGCAGTATTTT

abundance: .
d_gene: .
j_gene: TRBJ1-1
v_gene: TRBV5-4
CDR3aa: CASSSPQGHTEAFF
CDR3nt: TGTGCCAGCAGCTCCCCACAGGGCCACACTGAAGCTTTCTTT

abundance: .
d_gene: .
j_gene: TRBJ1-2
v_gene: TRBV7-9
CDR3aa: CASSLVGGDGYTF
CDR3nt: TGTGCCAGCAGCTTAGTTGGAGGGGATGGCTACACCTTC

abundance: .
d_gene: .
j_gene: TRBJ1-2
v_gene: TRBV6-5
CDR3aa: CASSRQNYGYTF
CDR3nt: TGTGCCAGCAGCCGACAGAACTATGGCTACACCTTC

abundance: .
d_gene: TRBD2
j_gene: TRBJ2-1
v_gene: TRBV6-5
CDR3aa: CASSSLSGGYNEQFF
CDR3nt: TGTGCCAGCAGCTCCCTCTCGGGGGGCTACAATGAGCAGTTCTTC

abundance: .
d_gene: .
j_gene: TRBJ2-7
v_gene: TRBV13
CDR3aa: CASSLSTQPPYEQYF
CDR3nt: TGTGCCAGCAGCTTATCGACACAGCCACCCTACGAGCAGTACTTC

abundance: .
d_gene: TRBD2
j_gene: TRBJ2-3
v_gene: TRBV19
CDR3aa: CASRTSGKTDTQYF
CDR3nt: TGTGCCAGTAGGACTAGCGGGAAGACAGATACGCAGTATTTT

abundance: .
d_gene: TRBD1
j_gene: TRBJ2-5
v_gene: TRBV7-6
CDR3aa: CATRLGTGEWETQYF
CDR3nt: TGTGCCACGCGACTTGGGACAGGGGAATGGGAGACCCAGTACTTC